These T cell receptor beta chains were read from a single sample in a study of T cell changes during pregnancy in multiple sclerosis. Using immunoSEQ multiplex PCR, the repertoire was profiled, and TCRdb retains in-frame clones only, with some absent. The sample lists about 52,000 clones, almost 95% occurring once. Material: CD4+ T cells from peripheral blood mononuclear cells, obtained in the third trimester of pregnancy. The origin of the receptors is a female donor with multiple sclerosis, enrolled in a pregnancy study. Both conserved end residues are part of each CDR3. Each record gives: V gene, clone size, D gene, J gene, CDR3 length, CDR3 protein, CDR3 DNA. A D gene is named only where the DNA matches it firmly. Clone size, where shown, is once, few, many, or a class for clones that have expanded.

TRBV5-1,.,.,TRBJ1-1,15,CASSPTGGRNTEAFF,TGCGCCAGCAGCCCGACGGGGGGTAGGAACACTGAAGCTTTCTTT
TRBV4-2,.,TRBD2,TRBJ2-5,17,CASSQERGISGPVAQYF,TGTGCCAGCAGCCAAGAGCGGGGGATTTCGGGTCCGGTGGCCCAGTACTTC
TRBV7-3,.,.,TRBJ2-3,14,CASSLNQNTDTQYF,TGTGCCAGCAGCTTAAACCAGAACACAGATACGCAGTATTTT
TRBV5-5,.,TRBD1,TRBJ1-6,15,CASSPEDRAGSPLHF,TGTGCCAGCAGCCCCGAGGACAGGGCCGGTTCACCCCTCCACTTT
TRBV7-2,.,TRBD2,TRBJ2-1,16,CASSLLGLAGDNEQFF,TGTGCCAGCAGCTTATTAGGACTAGCGGGGGACAATGAGCAGTTCTTC
TRBV5-1,.,.,TRBJ2-5,16,CASSFGGRGLQETQYF,TGCGCCAGCAGCTTCGGAGGGAGAGGACTCCAAGAGACCCAGTACTTC
TRBV11-2,.,TRBD2,TRBJ2-7,15,CASSLSGATSYEQYF,TGTGCCAGCAGCCTTAGCGGGGCGACCTCCTACGAGCAGTACTTC
TRBV7-2,.,.,TRBJ1-2,15,CASSLAGGSFYGYTF,TGTGCCAGCAGCTTAGCTGGGGGCAGCTTTTATGGCTACACCTTC
TRBV30,once,.,TRBJ1-2,12,CAWSVLGAGYTF,TGTGCCTGGAGTGTACTTGGGGCTGGCTACACCTTC
TRBV5-4,.,TRBD1,TRBJ1-1,14,CASKRTGGSTEAFF,TGTGCCAGCAAACGGACAGGGGGGAGCACTGAAGCTTTCTTT
TRBV10-3,.,.,TRBJ1-5,14,CATRSGYSNQPQHF,TGTGCCACCCGTTCGGGATATAGCAATCAGCCCCAGCATTTT
TRBV19,.,TRBD2,TRBJ2-2,14,CASIPAGKAGELFF,TGTGCCAGTATACCAGCGGGGAAGGCCGGGGAGCTGTTTTTT
TRBV7-3,.,TRBD1,TRBJ1-1,13,CASSSTGGSEAFF,TGTGCCAGCAGCTCGACAGGGGGCTCGGAAGCTTTCTTT
TRBV15,.,.,TRBJ1-5,13,CATSSEGGQPQHF,TGTGCCACCAGCAGTGAGGGTGGACAGCCCCAGCATTTT
TRBV6-5,once,.,TRBJ1-2,14,CASSYRGSNYGYTF,TGTGCCAGCAGTTACAGGGGATCTAACTATGGCTACACCTTC
TRBV4-1,.,TRBD2,TRBJ2-3,16,CASRQVTSGGTDTQYF,TGCGCCAGCAGGCAAGTAACTAGCGGCGGCACAGATACGCAGTATTTT
TRBV5-6,.,.,TRBJ2-3,15,CASRRLAFSTDTQYF,TGTGCCAGCAGGCGCCTAGCGTTTAGCACAGATACGCAGTATTTT
TRBV6-5,.,.,TRBJ1-5,14,CASSHRQGNQPQHF,TGTGCCAGCAGTCACCGACAGGGCAATCAGCCCCAGCATTTT
TRBV2,.,.,TRBJ2-1,15,CASSEEGASYNEQFF,TGTGCCAGCAGTGAAGAAGGGGCTAGTTACAATGAGCAGTTCTTC
TRBV2,.,TRBD2,TRBJ2-7,15,CASRGGAGGSYEQYF,TGTGCCAGCAGGGGGGGAGCGGGGGGTTCCTACGAGCAGTACTTC
TRBV4-3,.,TRBD2,TRBJ2-1,16,CASSLRVAGTPMEQFF,TGCGCCAGCAGCCTGAGGGTAGCGGGGACCCCCATGGAGCAGTTCTTC
TRBV28,.,TRBD1,TRBJ2-7,14,CASSLDRVRYEQYF,TGTGCCAGCAGTCTGGACAGGGTGCGGTACGAGCAGTACTTC
TRBV19,.,.,TRBJ1-6,13,CASNDRKSSPLHF,TGTGCCAGTAATGACAGGAAGAGTTCACCCCTCCACTTT
TRBV9,.,TRBD1,TRBJ1-5,15,CASSSRQGSNQPQHF,TGTGCCAGCAGCTCCAGACAGGGCAGCAATCAGCCCCAGCATTTT
TRBV6-5,once,.,TRBJ2-2,15,CASSYTGLDSGELFF,TGTGCCAGCAGTTACACAGGGTTAGACTCCGGGGAGCTGTTTTTT
TRBV7-9,.,TRBD2,TRBJ2-3,17,CASSLGLAGQGTDTQYF,TGTGCCAGCAGCTTAGGGCTAGCGGGCCAGGGAACAGATACGCAGTATTTT
TRBV6-6,.,TRBD1,TRBJ1-2,13,CASRKEQGRGYTF,TGTGCCAGCAGAAAGGAACAGGGGAGAGGCTACACCTTC
TRBV19,.,.,TRBJ1-1,16,CASSMGVQGQRTEAFF,TGTGCCAGTAGTATGGGCGTGCAGGGCCAGAGGACTGAAGCTTTCTTT
TRBV6-5,.,TRBD2,TRBJ2-5,15,CASSYASGGQETQYF,TGTGCCAGCAGTTACGCTAGCGGGGGGCAAGAGACCCAGTACTTC
TRBV2,.,TRBD1,TRBJ2-7,16,CASRITGGQGTPEQYF,TGTGCCAGCAGGATCACAGGGGGACAGGGTACGCCGGAGCAGTACTTC
TRBV30,.,.,TRBJ2-5,16,CAWSVGRFGVVETQYF,TGTGCCTGGAGTGTAGGGAGGTTTGGCGTTGTGGAGACCCAGTACTTC
TRBV19,.,.,TRBJ2-3,15,CASSPGGAMTDTQYF,TGTGCCAGTAGTCCTGGAGGGGCGATGACAGATACGCAGTATTTT
TRBV29-1,.,.,TRBJ2-2,13,CSVDQGYTGELFF,TGCAGCGTCGACCAGGGATATACCGGGGAGCTGTTTTTT
TRBV19,.,TRBD1,TRBJ1-4,14,CASSTRQGLEKLFF,TGTGCCAGTAGTACAAGACAGGGGCTTGAAAAACTGTTTTTT
TRBV7-6,.,TRBD1,TRBJ1-2,15,CASSSSTGWFYGYTF,TGTGCCAGCAGCTCGTCGACAGGGTGGTTCTATGGCTACACCTTC
TRBV19,.,.,TRBJ1-2,10,CASKGDGYTF,TGTGCCAGTAAGGGGGATGGCTACACCTTC
TRBV7-9,.,.,TRBJ2-5,14,CASSLAASVETQYF,TGTGCCAGCAGCTTAGCAGCTAGCGTGGAGACCCAGTACTTC
TRBV7-9,.,.,TRBJ1-5,14,CASSLGRDGQPQHF,TGTGCCAGCAGCTTAGGGAGGGACGGTCAGCCCCAGCATTTT
TRBV6-5,.,.,TRBJ2-5,12,CASSPGLSAQYF,TGTGCCAGCAGTCCCGGACTATCGGCCCAGTACTTC
TRBV11-3,.,TRBD1,TRBJ2-7,12,CASSPRTGEQYF,TGTGCCAGCAGCCCACGGACAGGGGAGCAGTACTTC
TRBV6-1,few,.,TRBJ2-7,13,CASSKTVSYEQYF,TGTGCCAGCAGTAAAACAGTTTCCTACGAGCAGTACTTC
TRBV5-1,.,.,TRBJ2-7,13,CASSLGRADEQYF,TGCGCCAGCAGCTTGGGCAGGGCGGATGAGCAGTACTTC
TRBV6-6,.,TRBD1,TRBJ1-1,14,CASSYSSKDREAFF,TGTGCCAGCAGTTACTCGAGTAAGGACAGGGAAGCTTTCTTT
TRBV9,.,.,TRBJ1-2,14,CASSPLGGIFGYTF,TGTGCCAGCAGCCCTTTGGGGGGAATTTTCGGCTACACCTTC
TRBV4-3,.,.,TRBJ1-4,13,CASSQDSEEKLFF,TGCGCCAGCAGCCAAGACAGCGAGGAAAAACTGTTTTTT
TRBV7-6,.,TRBD2,TRBJ2-5,15,CASSEPAGVQETQYF,TGTGCCAGCAGCGAGCCTGCGGGGGTCCAAGAGACCCAGTACTTC
TRBV6-5,.,.,TRBJ1-1,14,CASSYSTGTFEAFF,TGTGCCAGCAGTTACTCCACAGGGACGTTTGAAGCTTTCTTT
TRBV4-2,.,TRBD1,TRBJ2-2,15,CASSDRGSYTGELFF,TGTGCCAGCAGTGACAGGGGATCGTACACCGGGGAGCTGTTTTTT
TRBV15,.,.,TRBJ2-7,12,CATSSGLYEQYF,TGTGCCACCAGCAGTGGACTATACGAGCAGTACTTC
TRBV5-6,.,TRBD1,TRBJ2-4,13,CASSRDSKNIQYF,TGTGCCAGCAGTCGGGACAGCAAAAACATTCAGTACTTC
TRBV5-4,.,.,TRBJ1-1,14,CASSLDRVRTEAFF,TGTGCCAGCAGCTTGGACAGGGTACGCACTGAAGCTTTCTTT